These T cell receptor beta chains were read from a single sample in a study of cytomegalovirus exposure and HLA in healthy donors. The data were produced by immunoSEQ multiplex PCR, yet TCRdb's version contains in-frame clones alone and is incomplete. Counted here are tens of thousands of clones, approximately 95% occurring once; the ten biggest clones make up 5.8%. The sequencing input was PBMCs. These receptors all stem from a woman between 18 and 29 years old in good health and CMV-seronegative. Both conserved end residues are part of each CDR3. The D gene is left open where the match is weak. Size values are once, few and many counts, or a class for expanded clones, and some rows have none.

V gene	J gene	D gene	clone size	CDR3 protein	CDR3 DNA
TRBV5-4	TRBJ2-2	TRBD1	-	CASSFDRGATGELFF	TGTGCCAGCAGCTTCGACAGGGGGGCGACCGGGGAGCTGTTTTTT
TRBV5-1	TRBJ2-5	TRBD2	-	CASSFGAGGGQETQYF	TGCGCCAGCAGCTTCGGAGCGGGAGGAGGACAAGAGACCCAGTACTTC
TRBV5-6	TRBJ1-6	TRBD1	-	CASSFPTGRGDSPLHF	TGTGCCAGCAGCTTTCCGACAGGGAGAGGTGATTCACCCCTCCACTTT
TRBV19	TRBJ1-2	-	-	CASGRGDYGYTF	TGTGCCAGTGGACGGGGGGACTATGGCTACACCTTC
TRBV7-8	TRBJ2-1	TRBD2	-	CASSLATGLAGYNEQFF	TGTGCCAGCAGCTTAGCGACCGGACTAGCGGGATACAATGAGCAGTTCTTC
TRBV5-1	TRBJ2-1	TRBD1	-	CASSASGHRGDNEQFF	TGCGCCAGCAGCGCTTCGGGACACAGGGGTGACAATGAGCAGTTCTTC
TRBV5-1	TRBJ2-1	-	few	CASSLDGGKQFF	TGCGCCAGCAGCTTGGACGGGGGTAAGCAGTTCTTC
TRBV27	TRBJ1-1	TRBD1	-	CASSLFLGTANTEAFF	TGTGCCAGCAGTTTATTTCTTGGGACAGCGAACACTGAAGCTTTCTTT
TRBV30	TRBJ1-1	-	-	CAWTLRRDTEAFF	TGTGCCTGGACCCTTAGGAGGGACACTGAAGCTTTCTTT
TRBV6-4	TRBJ2-1	TRBD2	medium-sized	CASSDHERGDYNEQFF	TGTGCCAGCAGTGATCATGAGCGGGGGGACTACAATGAGCAGTTCTTC
TRBV27	TRBJ2-7	TRBD1	-	CASSSYLGQGQPYEQYF	TGTGCCAGCAGTTCCTACCTCGGACAGGGACAACCCTACGAGCAGTACTTC
TRBV6-1	TRBJ1-1	TRBD1	-	CASSGPGGQGDDTEAFF	TGTGCCAGCAGTGGCCCTGGGGGACAGGGGGATGACACTGAAGCTTTCTTT
TRBV19	TRBJ2-6	-	-	CASSIEGPSSGANVLTF	TGTGCCAGTAGTATCGAGGGCCCCAGCTCTGGGGCCAACGTCCTGACTTTC
TRBV5-1	TRBJ2-1	TRBD2	-	CASSLGIAGHKGDEQFF	TGCGCCAGCAGCTTGGGTATAGCGGGACACAAAGGGGATGAGCAGTTCTTC
TRBV6-5	TRBJ2-7	TRBD2	-	CATSPLAERGEQYF	TGTGCCACCTCACCACTAGCGGAAAGAGGGGAGCAGTACTTC
TRBV30	TRBJ2-1	-	-	CAWDPPPGQIQFF	TGTGCCTGGGACCCCCCCCCGGGTCAAATCCAGTTCTTC
TRBV19	TRBJ2-1	TRBD2	-	CASSNFGGNEQFF	TGTGCCAGTAGTAACTTCGGGGGGAATGAGCAGTTCTTC
TRBV4-1	TRBJ2-3	TRBD1	-	CASSQDTGGHTDTQYF	TGCGCCAGCAGCCAAGATACAGGGGGCCATACAGATACGCAGTATTTT
TRBV9	TRBJ2-6	-	-	CASSVERDWANVLTF	TGTGCCAGCAGCGTAGAGAGGGACTGGGCCAACGTCCTGACTTTC
TRBV7-2	TRBJ2-5	-	few	CASSPSLMRQPKETQYF	TGTGCCAGCAGCCCCTCCCTGATGAGACAGCCTAAAGAGACCCAGTACTTC
TRBV19	TRBJ1-2	-	-	CASSIQADYGYTF	TGTGCCAGTAGTATACAGGCAGACTATGGCTACACCTTC
TRBV7-6	TRBJ2-1	-	-	CASSLLASGASREQFF	TGTGCCAGCAGCTTACTAGCGTCCGGAGCGAGTAGAGAGCAGTTCTTC
TRBV5-1	TRBJ2-3	TRBD1	once	CASSQQGNTDTQYF	TGCGCCAGCAGCCAACAGGGGAATACAGATACGCAGTATTTT
TRBV29-1	TRBJ1-3	TRBD1	-	CSVGGQTGNTIYF	TGCAGCGTTGGGGGACAGACTGGAAACACCATATATTTT
TRBV28	TRBJ2-7	-	-	CASSPDLGGFAYEQYF	TGTGCCAGCAGCCCCGATCTGGGGGGATTCGCCTACGAGCAGTACTTC
TRBV18	TRBJ2-2	-	-	CASSPPRTTGELFF	TGTGCCAGCTCACCACCGCGTACTACCGGGGAGCTGTTTTTT
TRBV7-2	TRBJ1-1	TRBD1	-	CASSPGPGPDRGGNTEAFF	TGTGCCAGCAGCCCTGGCCCTGGCCCGGACAGGGGAGGAAACACTGAAGCTTTCTTT
TRBV29-1	TRBJ2-3	-	-	CSVGRPLTGNTDTQYF	TGCAGCGTTGGACGGCCCTTAACGGGGAACACAGATACGCAGTATTTT
TRBV5-1	TRBJ1-2	-	-	CASSPRDKDYGYTF	TGCGCCAGCAGCCCCCGGGACAAAGACTATGGCTACACCTTC
TRBV5-1	TRBJ2-3	-	-	CASSAGFITDTQYF	TGCGCCAGCAGCGCCGGGTTCATCACAGATACGCAGTATTTT
TRBV7-9	TRBJ1-2	-	-	CASSLREGGYTF	TGTGCCAGCAGCTTACGGGAGGGTGGCTACACCTTC
TRBV18	TRBJ2-5	-	-	CASSPQQRGETQYF	TGTGCCAGCTCACCACAGCAAAGAGGGGAGACCCAGTACTTC
TRBV9	TRBJ1-3	-	-	CASSPSGVSGNTIYF	TGTGCCAGCAGCCCAAGCGGAGTCTCTGGAAACACCATATATTTT
TRBV11-3	TRBJ1-2	-	-	CASSSGVGNGYTF	TGTGCCAGCAGCTCAGGGGTGGGGAACGGCTACACCTTC